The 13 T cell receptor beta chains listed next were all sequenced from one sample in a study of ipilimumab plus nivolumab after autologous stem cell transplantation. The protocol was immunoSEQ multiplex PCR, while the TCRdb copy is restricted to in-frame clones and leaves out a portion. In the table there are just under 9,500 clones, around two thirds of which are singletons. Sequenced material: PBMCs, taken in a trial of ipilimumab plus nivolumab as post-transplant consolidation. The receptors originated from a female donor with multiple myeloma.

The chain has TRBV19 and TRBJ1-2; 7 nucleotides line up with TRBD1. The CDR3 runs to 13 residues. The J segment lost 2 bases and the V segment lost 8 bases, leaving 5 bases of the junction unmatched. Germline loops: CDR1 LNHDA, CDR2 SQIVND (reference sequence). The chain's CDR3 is CASAGTANYGYTF. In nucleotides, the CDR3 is TGTGCCAGTGCCGGGACAGCAAACTATGGCTACACCTTC.

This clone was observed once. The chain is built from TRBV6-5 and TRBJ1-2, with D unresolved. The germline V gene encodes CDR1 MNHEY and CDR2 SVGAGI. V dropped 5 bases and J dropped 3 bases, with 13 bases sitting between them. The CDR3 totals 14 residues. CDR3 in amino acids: CASSTSWADYGYTF. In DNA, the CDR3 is TGTGCCAGCAGTACCAGTTGGGCTGACTATGGCTACACCTTC.

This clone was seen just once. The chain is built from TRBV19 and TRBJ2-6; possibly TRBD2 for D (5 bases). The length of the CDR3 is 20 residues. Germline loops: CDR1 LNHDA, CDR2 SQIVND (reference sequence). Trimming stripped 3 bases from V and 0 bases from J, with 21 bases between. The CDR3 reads CASSIAPHVGVDSGANVLTF. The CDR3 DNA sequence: TGTGCCAGTAGTATTGCCCCCCATGTCGGGGTGGACTCTGGGGCCAACGTCCTGACTTTC.

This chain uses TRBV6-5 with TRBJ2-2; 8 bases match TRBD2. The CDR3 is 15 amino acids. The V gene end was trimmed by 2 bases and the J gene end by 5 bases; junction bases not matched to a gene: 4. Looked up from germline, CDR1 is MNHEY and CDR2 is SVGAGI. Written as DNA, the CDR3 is TGTGCCAGCAGTTACAGCCCGGGGGGGACCGGGGAGCTGTTTTTT. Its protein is CASSYSPGGTGELFF.

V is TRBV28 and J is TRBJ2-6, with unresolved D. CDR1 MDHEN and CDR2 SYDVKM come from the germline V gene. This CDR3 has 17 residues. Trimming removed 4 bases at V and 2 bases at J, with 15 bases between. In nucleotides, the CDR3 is TGTGCCAGCAGTTATTTCAGCACTGGGGCTGGGGCCAACGTCCTGACTTTC. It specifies CASSYFSTGAGANVLTF. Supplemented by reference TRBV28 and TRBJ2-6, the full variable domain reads DVKVTQSSRYLVKRTGEKVFLECVQDMDHENMFWYRQDPGLGLRLIYFSYDVKMKEKGDIPEGYSVSREKKERFSLILESASTNQTSMYLCASSYFSTGAGANVLTFGAGSRLTVL.

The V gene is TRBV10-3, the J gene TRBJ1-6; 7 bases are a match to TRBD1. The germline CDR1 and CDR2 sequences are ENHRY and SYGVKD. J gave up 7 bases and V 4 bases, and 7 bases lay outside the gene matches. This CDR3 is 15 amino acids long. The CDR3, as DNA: TGTGCCATCAGTGTTGGGACAGCCACCAATTCACCCCTCCACTTT. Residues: CAISVGTATNSPLHF.

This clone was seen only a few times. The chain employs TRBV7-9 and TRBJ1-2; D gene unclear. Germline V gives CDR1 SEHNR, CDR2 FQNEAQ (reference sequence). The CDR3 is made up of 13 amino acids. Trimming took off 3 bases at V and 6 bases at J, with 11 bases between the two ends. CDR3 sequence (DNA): TGTGCCAGCAGCTTGGGTAGGGAGGATGGCTACACCTTC. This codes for CASSLGREDGYTF.

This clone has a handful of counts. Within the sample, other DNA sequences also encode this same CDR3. The CDR3 DNA reads TGTGCCAGCAGCGTAGACAGTAGCAATCAGCCCCAGCATTTT. Encoded protein: CASSVDSSNQPQHF. The rearrangement joins TRBV9 to TRBJ1-5; D unclear. This CDR3 is built from 14 residues. The V gene's germline CDR1 is SGDLS and CDR2 YYNGEE. Trimming shortened V by 0 bases and J by 0 bases, and 4 bases separated the two germline ends.

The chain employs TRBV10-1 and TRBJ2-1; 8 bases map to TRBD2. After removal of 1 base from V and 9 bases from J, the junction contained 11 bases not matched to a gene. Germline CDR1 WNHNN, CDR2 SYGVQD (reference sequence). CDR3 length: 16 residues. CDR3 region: CASSEYRSSGPPEQFF. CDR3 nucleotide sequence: TGCGCCAGCAGTGAGTATAGGTCTAGCGGGCCACCTGAGCAGTTCTTC.

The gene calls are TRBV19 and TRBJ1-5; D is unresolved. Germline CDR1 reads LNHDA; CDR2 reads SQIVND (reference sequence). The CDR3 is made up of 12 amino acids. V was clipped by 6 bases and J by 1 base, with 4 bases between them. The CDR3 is CASSGSNQPQHF. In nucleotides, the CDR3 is TGTGCCAGTAGCGGGAGCAATCAGCCCCAGCATTTT.

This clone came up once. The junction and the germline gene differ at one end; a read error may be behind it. The CDR3 sequence is CASSQGDLYF. The CDR3 bases are TGCGCCAGCAGCCAGGGGGACTTATACTTC. The gene calls are TRBV2 and TRBJ2-5; possible D gene TRBD1, 7 bases. CDR1 is SNHLY and CDR2 is FYNNEI in the germline V gene. There are 10 residues in the CDR3.

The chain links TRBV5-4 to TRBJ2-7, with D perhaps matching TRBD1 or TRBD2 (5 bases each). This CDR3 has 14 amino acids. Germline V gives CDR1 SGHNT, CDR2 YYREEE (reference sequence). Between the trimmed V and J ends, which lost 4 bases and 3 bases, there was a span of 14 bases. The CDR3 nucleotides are TGTGCCAGCAGCCCAGGGACCCTAGGCTACGAGCAGTACTTC. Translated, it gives CASSPGTLGYEQYF. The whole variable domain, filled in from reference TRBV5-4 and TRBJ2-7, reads ETGVTQSPTHLIKTRGQQVTLRCSSQSGHNTVSWYQQALGQGPQFIFQYYREEENGRGNFPPRFSGLQFPNYSSELNVNALELDDSALYLCASSPGTLGYEQYFGPGTRLTVT.

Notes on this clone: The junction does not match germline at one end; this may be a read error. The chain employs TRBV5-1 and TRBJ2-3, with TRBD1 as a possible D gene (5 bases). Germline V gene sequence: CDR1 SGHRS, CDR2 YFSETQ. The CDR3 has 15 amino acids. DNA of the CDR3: TGCGCCACCAGCGTAACAGGCCACCCCACAGATACGCAGTATTTT. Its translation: CATSVTGHPTDTQYF.